The entry that follows covers one TCR beta chain sequence. Antigen unknown. The sample originates from a study of glioma-infiltrating T cells. Findings and limits, study-wide: Only very few CDR3 sequences appeared in both tissue and blood. Non-neoplastic patients had below-expected tissue-blood divergence, while all gliomas exceeded expectation.

This CDR3 spans 14 amino acids. Trimming removed 4 bases from V and 4 bases from J, with 12 bases in between. The germline gives CDR1 SGHAT, CDR2 FQNNGV. TCR alpha and beta CDR3 regions were amplified from RNA using iRepertoire nested multiplex PCR. Input was about 100-450 ng of tissue mRNA or PBMC total RNA. TCRdb independently ran MiXCR on the multiplex PCR reads; one entry per CDR3 protein. The sample contains more than 110,000 distinct CDR3 sequences, roughly two fifths of which appear only once. The sequence derives from a human donor with low-grade glioma or glioblastoma, undergoing nonglioma brain surgery, or in good health (not recorded which). The sequencing input was glioma tissue, nonneoplastic brain tissue, or PBMCs (not recorded which). The chain couples TRBV11-2 to TRBJ2-3; weak D call: TRBD2 (6 bases). For the CDR3, the DNA is TGTGCCAGCAGCTCAAGACTAGTTGCAGATACGCAGTATTTT. Protein sequence: CASSSRLVADTQYF.